Listed below are T cell receptor beta chains from one sample, sequenced in a study of blood T cell repertoires in COVID-19. Sequencing was performed with immunoSEQ multiplex PCR; in TCRdb, only in-frame clones are kept and a portion is missing. The table includes a few hundred thousand clones, around 86% detected once. Sequenced: peripheral blood. The receptors derive from a man older than 75 with acute or convalescent COVID-19. Each CDR3 is given with its conserved first and last residue. The D gene is left open where the match is weak. Part of the rows lack a size; the others show once, few, many or a class for expanded clones.

13 | TRBJ1-1 | TRBV12-3/TRBV12-4 | - | - | CASSSAGAAEAFF | TGTGCCAGCAGTTCGGCAGGGGCCGCTGAAGCTTTCTTT
15 | TRBJ1-1 | TRBV5-6 | - | once | CASSLATGGGTEAFF | TGTGCCAGCAGCTTGGCCACGGGAGGGGGCACTGAAGCTTTCTTT
14 | TRBJ2-7 | TRBV9 | - | - | CASSVGSSSYEQYF | TGTGCCAGCAGCGTAGGAAGCTCTTCCTACGAGCAGTACTTC
16 | TRBJ2-2 | TRBV9 | - | - | CASSVGAAMNTGELFF | TGTGCCAGCAGCGTAGGGGCAGCTATGAACACCGGGGAGCTGTTTTTT
16 | TRBJ1-2 | TRBV18 | TRBD1 | - | CASSPGDRVYNYGYTF | TGTGCCAGCTCACCGGGAGACAGGGTATATAACTATGGCTACACCTTC
15 | TRBJ2-1 | TRBV9 | TRBD2 | - | CASSVGVSGGNEQFF | TGTGCCAGCAGCGTAGGGGTTAGCGGGGGAAATGAGCAGTTCTTC
15 | TRBJ2-2 | TRBV7-8 | TRBD2 | - | CASSSIAGGTGELFF | TGTGCCAGCAGCTCAATAGCGGGAGGGACCGGGGAGCTGTTTTTT
13 | TRBJ1-2 | TRBV9 | - | - | CASSVGGNYGYTF | TGTGCCAGCAGCGTAGGAGGGAACTATGGCTACACCTTC
14 | TRBJ1-1 | TRBV6-5 | - | - | CASTPGLMNTEAFF | TGTGCCAGCACCCCGGGACTGATGAACACTGAAGCTTTCTTT
15 | TRBJ2-5 | TRBV7-7 | - | once | CASSLTNQYQETQYF | TGTGCTAGCAGCTTGACTAACCAGTACCAAGAGACCCAGTACTTC
16 | TRBJ2-1 | TRBV9 | - | - | CASSPIIAWSYNEQFF | TGTGCCAGCAGCCCAATAATTGCGTGGTCCTACAATGAGCAGTTCTTC
14 | TRBJ2-5 | TRBV7-2 | - | - | CASSSPGVRETQYF | TGTGCCAGCAGCTCTCCCGGGGTACGAGAGACCCAGTACTTC
13 | TRBJ1-1 | TRBV6-2/TRBV6-3 | - | few | CASSYQGFTEAFF | TGTGCCAGCAGTTACCAGGGGTTCACTGAAGCTTTCTTT
15 | TRBJ2-1 | TRBV19 | TRBD1 | - | CASSPGQGQYNEQFF | TGTGCCAGTAGTCCAGGACAGGGTCAGTACAATGAGCAGTTCTTC
14 | TRBJ2-1 | TRBV18 | - | - | CASPRTLGSTEQFF | TGTGCCAGCCCCCGGACTTTGGGCTCCACTGAGCAGTTCTTC
16 | TRBJ1-2 | TRBV4-3 | - | - | CASSQDPTAGGYGYTF | TGCGCCAGCAGCCAAGACCCGACAGCCGGCGGTTATGGCTACACCTTC
14 | TRBJ1-2 | TRBV6-5 | - | - | CASSYTGKNYGYTF | TGTGCCAGCAGTTACACAGGGAAAAACTATGGCTACACCTTC
13 | TRBJ2-7 | TRBV6-5 | - | - | CASGAAGSYEQYF | TGTGCCAGTGGAGCAGCGGGCTCCTACGAGCAGTACTTC
17 | TRBJ2-7 | TRBV7-6 | TRBD2 | few | CASSLASLAGGSYEQYF | TGTGCCAGCAGCTTAGCGTCCTTGGCGGGGGGCTCGTACGAGCAGTACTTC
13 | TRBJ2-7 | TRBV19 | - | - | CASSAGSSYEQYF | TGTGCCAGTTCTGCTGGGAGCTCCTACGAGCAGTACTTC
16 | TRBJ2-7 | TRBV28 | TRBD1 | - | CASSLLRGTAEGEQYF | TGTGCCAGCAGTCTTCTCCGTGGGACAGCCGAGGGCGAGCAGTACTTC
15 | TRBJ2-5 | TRBV10-2 | TRBD2 | few | CASSNGLVLLETQYF | TGCGCCAGCAGCAACGGACTAGTACTATTGGAGACCCAGTACTTC
14 | TRBJ2-2 | TRBV3-1/TRBV3-2 | - | - | CASSRLANTGELFF | TGTGCCAGCAGCCGGCTAGCAAACACCGGGGAGCTGTTTTTT
13 | TRBJ1-2 | TRBV25-1 | TRBD1 | - | CASSDRDRVGYTF | TGTGCCAGCAGCGACCGCGACAGGGTAGGCTACACCTTC
15 | TRBJ2-3 | TRBV5-1 | TRBD1 | - | CASSRSGQGTDTQYF | TGCGCCAGCAGCCGTTCGGGACAGGGCACAGATACGCAGTATTTT
15 | TRBJ1-5 | TRBV6-4 | - | - | CASSVLRGSGQPQHF | TGTGCCAGCAGTGTCCTCCGGGGGTCGGGTCAGCCCCAGCATTTT
13 | TRBJ2-2 | TRBV7-2 | - | - | CASSRPGAGELFF | TGTGCCAGCAGCCGGCCCGGGGCCGGGGAGCTGTTTTTT
16 | TRBJ2-1 | TRBV4-2 | TRBD2 | few | CASSQEGLAGKNEQFF | TGTGCCAGCAGCCAAGAGGGCCTAGCGGGCAAGAATGAGCAGTTCTTC
14 | TRBJ1-3 | TRBV5-1 | - | - | CASSLASSGNTIYF | TGCGCCAGCAGCTTGGCCAGCTCTGGAAACACCATATATTTT
14 | TRBJ1-2 | TRBV28 | TRBD1 | - | CASRLDRVGYGYTF | TGTGCCAGCAGATTAGACAGGGTTGGTTATGGCTACACCTTC
13 | TRBJ1-2 | TRBV28 | - | - | CASSLGREWGYTF | TGTGCCAGCAGTTTGGGGCGGGAGTGGGGCTACACCTTC
14 | TRBJ1-1 | TRBV4-1 | - | - | CASSLTAGDTEAFF | TGCGCCAGCAGCTTAACGGCAGGGGACACTGAAGCTTTCTTT
15 | TRBJ2-1 | TRBV11-2 | TRBD2 | once | CASSLEPGGYNEQFF | TGTGCCAGCAGCTTAGAACCGGGGGGGTACAATGAGCAGTTCTTC
15 | TRBJ2-1 | TRBV6-5 | - | - | CASSLEGRTYNEQFF | TGTGCCAGCAGTTTGGAGGGCCGGACCTACAATGAGCAGTTCTTC
15 | TRBJ1-4 | TRBV7-2 | - | - | CASSSGTIQNEKLFF | TGTGCCAGCAGCTCGGGGACAATCCAAAATGAAAAACTGTTTTTT
14 | TRBJ2-5 | TRBV15 | - | - | CATSRVGEEETQYF | TGTGCCACCAGCAGAGTAGGGGAAGAAGAGACCCAGTACTTC
18 | TRBJ2-7 | TRBV5-4 | TRBD2 | - | CASSLGTSGGRASYEQYF | TGTGCCAGCAGCCTCGGGACTAGCGGGGGCCGTGCCTCCTACGAGCAGTACTTC
15 | TRBJ2-1 | TRBV5-4 | TRBD1 | - | CASSPRTGVNNEQFF | TGTGCCAGCAGCCCAAGGACAGGGGTAAACAATGAGCAGTTCTTC
14 | TRBJ2-2 | TRBV12-5 | - | - | CASGLAGVTGELFF | TGTGCTAGTGGTTTGGCAGGGGTCACCGGGGAGCTGTTTTTT
15 | TRBJ1-4 | TRBV9 | - | - | CASSVAGFPNEKLFF | TGTGCCAGCAGCGTAGCGGGGTTCCCTAATGAAAAACTGTTTTTT
15 | TRBJ2-2 | TRBV19 | TRBD2 | - | CASSGGGRAAGELFF | TGTGCCAGTAGTGGTGGCGGGAGGGCCGCCGGGGAGCTGTTTTTT
14 | TRBJ2-7 | TRBV5-1 | TRBD2 | - | CASSVRLAGGEQYF | TGCGCCAGCAGCGTCCGACTAGCGGGGGGCGAGCAGTACTTC
14 | TRBJ1-1 | TRBV7-8 | - | - | CASSRGGGNTEAFF | TGTGCCAGCAGCCGAGGAGGGGGGAACACTGAAGCTTTCTTT
12 | TRBJ1-6 | TRBV19 | - | - | CASSSRGEPLHF | TGTGCCAGTAGTTCCCGGGGTGAACCCCTCCACTTT
16 | TRBJ2-5 | TRBV5-8 | TRBD2 | once | CASSLAGLAGGETQYF | TGTGCCAGCAGCTTGGCGGGACTAGCGGGAGGAGAGACCCAGTACTTC
16 | TRBJ2-3 | TRBV4-3 | - | few | CASSQDFGTNTDTQYF | TGCGCCAGCAGCCAAGATTTTGGGACAAACACAGATACGCAGTATTTT
15 | TRBJ2-6 | TRBV5-1 | - | - | CASKQGTTGANVLTF | TGCGCCAGCAAACAGGGAACTACTGGGGCCAACGTCCTGACTTTC
12 | TRBJ1-2 | TRBV6-5 | - | - | CASRSGESGYTF | TGTGCCAGCAGATCAGGGGAGAGCGGCTACACCTTC
14 | TRBJ1-2 | TRBV6-6 | - | - | CASSYPPESYGYTF | TGTGCCAGCAGTTACCCCCCAGAATCCTATGGCTACACCTTC
16 | TRBJ2-2 | TRBV19 | - | - | CASNAGAGSNTGELFF | TGTGCCAGTAATGCTGGGGCAGGGTCCAACACCGGGGAGCTGTTTTTT
14 | TRBJ1-5 | TRBV19 | TRBD1 | once | CASRTGTVNQPQHF | TGTGCCAGTAGGACCGGGACAGTTAATCAGCCCCAGCATTTT
15 | TRBJ2-1 | TRBV5-1 | TRBD2 | - | CASSLGLAVLNEQFF | TGCGCCAGCAGCTTGGGACTAGCGGTCTTAAATGAGCAGTTCTTC
13 | TRBJ2-7 | TRBV28 | - | once | CASSTTPLYEQYF | TGTGCCAGCAGTACCACGCCCCTATACGAGCAGTACTTC
13 | TRBJ1-5 | TRBV3-1/TRBV3-2 | TRBD1 | - | CASSRTGNQPQHF | TGTGCCAGCAGTCGGACAGGGAATCAGCCCCAGCATTTT
13 | TRBJ2-5 | TRBV9 | - | - | CASSAGVQETQYF | TGTGCCAGCAGCGCCGGGGTACAGGAGACCCAGTACTTC